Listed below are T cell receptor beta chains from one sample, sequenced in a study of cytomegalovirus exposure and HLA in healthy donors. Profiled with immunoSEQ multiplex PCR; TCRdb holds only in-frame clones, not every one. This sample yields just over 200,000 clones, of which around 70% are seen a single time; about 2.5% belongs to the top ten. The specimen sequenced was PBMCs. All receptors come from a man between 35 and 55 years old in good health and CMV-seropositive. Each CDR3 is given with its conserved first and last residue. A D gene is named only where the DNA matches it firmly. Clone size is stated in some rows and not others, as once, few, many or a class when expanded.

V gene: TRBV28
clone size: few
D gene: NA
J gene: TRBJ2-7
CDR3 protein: CASSFQPRDTLPSYEQYF
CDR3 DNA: TGTGCCAGCAGTTTCCAACCCCGGGACACCCTTCCCTCCTACGAGCAGTACTTC

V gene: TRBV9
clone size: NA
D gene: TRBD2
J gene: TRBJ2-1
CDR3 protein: CASSAMAGGAGGPYEQFF
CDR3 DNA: TGTGCCAGCAGCGCGATGGCCGGGGGAGCGGGGGGGCCATATGAGCAGTTCTTC

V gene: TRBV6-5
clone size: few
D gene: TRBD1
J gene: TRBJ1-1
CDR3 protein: CASVWDRGKAFF
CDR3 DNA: TGTGCCAGCGTCTGGGACAGGGGGAAAGCTTTCTTT

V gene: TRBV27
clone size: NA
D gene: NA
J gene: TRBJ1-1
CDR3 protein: CASSPWLTNTEAFF
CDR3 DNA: TGTGCCAGCAGTCCCTGGCTTACGAACACTGAAGCTTTCTTT

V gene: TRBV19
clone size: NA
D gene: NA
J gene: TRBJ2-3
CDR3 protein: CASSLVEQNTQYF
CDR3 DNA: TGTGCCAGTAGTCTAGTGGAGCAGAATACGCAGTATTTT

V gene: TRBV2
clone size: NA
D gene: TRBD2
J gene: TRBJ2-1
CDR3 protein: CASGREGSRYNEQFF
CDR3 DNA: TGTGCCAGTGGGCGGGAGGGCAGCAGATACAATGAGCAGTTCTTC

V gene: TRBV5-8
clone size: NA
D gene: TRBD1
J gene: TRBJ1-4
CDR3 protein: CASILTGGNEKLFF
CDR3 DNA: TGTGCCAGCATCCTAACAGGGGGTAATGAAAAACTGTTTTTT

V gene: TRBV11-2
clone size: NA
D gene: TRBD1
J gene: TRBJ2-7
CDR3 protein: CASSFGQGGYEQYF
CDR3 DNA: TGTGCCAGCAGCTTCGGACAGGGAGGCTACGAGCAGTACTTC

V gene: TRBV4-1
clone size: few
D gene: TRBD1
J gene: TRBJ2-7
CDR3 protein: CASSQGSGQGGREQYF
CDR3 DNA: TGCGCCAGCAGCCAAGGATCGGGACAGGGGGGTAGGGAGCAGTACTTC

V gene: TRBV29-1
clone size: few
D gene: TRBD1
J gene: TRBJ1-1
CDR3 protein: CSVGQMNTEAFF
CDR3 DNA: TGCAGCGTGGGACAGATGAACACTGAAGCTTTCTTT